Each of the 14 T cell receptor beta chains below was sequenced from the same sample in a study of cytomegalovirus exposure and HLA in healthy donors. Vbeta (60) and Jbeta (13) primers were used in the PCR. Clones were read by immunoSEQ multiplex PCR, and TCRdb kept only the in-frame ones, dropping some. In the table there are about 200,000 clones, around nine tenths of which are singletons. The sample consisted of PBMCs. Every receptor here comes from a woman in her 30s in good health and CMV-seronegative.

V gene TRBV4-2 combines with J gene TRBJ2-7, with no clear D. The V and J ends lost 0 bases and 3 bases respectively, with 6 bases between them. This CDR3 has 13 amino acids. Germline CDR1 LGHNA, CDR2 YNFKEQ. The chain's CDR3 is CASSQDGNYEQYF. The CDR3 bases are TGTGCCAGCAGCCAAGACGGTAACTACGAGCAGTACTTC.

The chain carries TRBV6-5 and TRBJ2-5, with D perhaps matching TRBD2 (6 bases). Germline V gene lookup returns CDR1 MNHEY and CDR2 SVGAGI. V lost 4 bases to trimming and J lost 1 base, with 13 bases between them. The CDR3 consists of 15 residues. CDR3 sequence reads: CASSSGRGFQETQYF. DNA of the CDR3: TGTGCCAGCAGTTCCGGACGGGGGTTCCAAGAGACCCAGTACTTC.

J is TRBJ2-5 and V is TRBV13; D perhaps matches TRBD2 (5 bases). The CDR3 runs 14 residues. Germline loops: CDR1 PRHDT, CDR2 FYEKMQ (reference sequence). V lost 5 bases to trimming and J lost 1 base, with 11 bases between them. CDR3 DNA: TGTGCCAGCAGCCCTGGCGGACTCCAAGAGACCCAGTACTTC. Translated, it gives CASSPGGLQETQYF.

V gene TRBV28 combines with J gene TRBJ2-3; tentatively, D is TRBD2 (6 bases). The CDR3 length is 16 residues. Trimming stripped 7 bases from V and 0 bases from J, with 17 bases between. Per the germline V gene, CDR1 is MDHEN and CDR2 is SYDVKM. The CDR3 region is CASTFRGSHSTDTQYF. For the CDR3, the DNA is TGTGCCAGCACCTTTCGGGGGTCCCATAGCACAGATACGCAGTATTTT.

V and J are TRBV28 and TRBJ1-3; TRBD1 aligns across 8 bases. CDR1 is MDHEN, CDR2 SYDVKM, per germline. CDR3 length: 16 residues. V dropped 4 bases and J dropped 4; count of bases not matched to a gene: 9. CDR3 sequence: CASSSLNRGAGNTIYF. CDR3 in DNA: TGTGCCAGCAGTTCCCTCAACAGGGGGGCGGGAAACACCATATATTTT.

This clone was counted a single time. The V and J genes are TRBV15 and TRBJ2-7; 13 bases map to TRBD2. Germline trimming cut 3 bases from V and 5 bases from J; bases unmatched to any gene: 4. The length of the CDR3 is 15 residues. CDR1 and CDR2 (germline): LNHNV, YYDKDF (reference sequence). As DNA, the CDR3 is TGTGCCACCAGCAGCACTAGCGGGAGGGCCAACGAGCAGTACTTC. It is translated as CATSSTSGRANEQYF. Using reference TRBV15 and TRBJ2-7 for the parts outside the CDR3, the full variable domain is DAMVIQNPRYQVTQFGKPVTLSCSQTLNHNVMYWYQQKSSQAPKLLFHYYDKDFNNEADTPDNFQSRRPNTSFCFLDIRSPGLGDTAMYLCATSSTSGRANEQYFGPGTRLTVT.

The chain employs TRBV5-1 and TRBJ2-1; TRBD1 is a possible D gene (6 bases). CDR1 and CDR2 from the germline V gene are SGHRS and YFSETQ. V was trimmed by 3 bases and J by 1 base, leaving 14 bases between them. There are 16 residues in the CDR3. CDR3 amino acids: CASSSGQLESYNEQFF. In nucleotides, the CDR3 is TGCGCCAGCAGCTCCGGACAGTTAGAATCCTACAATGAGCAGTTCTTC.

As DNA, the CDR3 is TGCGCCAGCAGCCCGGCGGGGGACCCCTACGAGCAGTACTTC. Amino acids: CASSPAGDPYEQYF. This rearrangement joins TRBV5-1 to TRBJ2-7; TRBD2 matches 7 bases. The CDR3 consists of 14 residues. Per the germline V gene, CDR1 is SGHRS and CDR2 is YFSETQ. The V gene end was trimmed by 4 bases and the J gene end by 2 bases; junction bases not matched to a gene: 6.

The genes are TRBV5-4 and TRBJ2-7, with D possibly TRBD1 on 6 matching bases. The CDR3 runs 13 residues. Germline V lookup: CDR1 SGHNT, CDR2 YYREEE (reference sequence). V shed 4 bases and J shed 0 bases, with 8 bases lying between them. DNA of the CDR3: TGTGCCAGCAGCCAAGGGGGCTCCTACGAGCAGTACTTC. Protein: CASSQGGSYEQYF.

The chain uses TRBV5-1 and TRBJ2-7; 7 positions agree with TRBD1. This CDR3 contains 16 residues. Germline V gives CDR1 SGHRS, CDR2 YFSETQ. J was trimmed by 3 bases and V by 0 bases; bases with no gene match: 9. The DNA of the CDR3 is TGCGCCAGCAGCTTGGCCCCGGGACAGCTATACTACGAGCAGTACTTC. This translates into CASSLAPGQLYYEQYF. Full variable domain (outside the CDR3, taken from reference TRBV5-1 and TRBJ2-7): KAGVTQTPRYLIKTRGQQVTLSCSPISGHRSVSWYQQTPGQGLQFLFEYFSETQRNKGNFPGRFSGRQFSNSRSEMNVSTLELGDSALYLCASSLAPGQLYYEQYFGPGTRLTVT.

The chain carries TRBV5-1 and TRBJ1-1; perhaps TRBD1 as D (6 bases). Germline-derived CDR1 and CDR2 are SGHRS and YFSETQ. Trimming removed 1 base at V and 4 bases at J, with 14 bases between. The CDR3 spans 15 residues. CDR3 region: CASSLNEGDFTEAFF. The CDR3 coding sequence is TGCGCCAGCAGCTTGAACGAGGGGGATTTCACTGAAGCTTTCTTT.

This clone was counted between two and nine times. V usage is TRBV6-5 and J usage is TRBJ2-1; perhaps TRBD2 as D (6 bases). Germline V gene lookup returns CDR1 MNHEY and CDR2 SVGAGI. V was shortened by 4 bases and J by 4 bases, with 17 bases between the two germline ends. There are 16 residues in the CDR3. CDR3 loop: CASSFQGWGTYNEQFF. The DNA of the CDR3 is TGTGCCAGCAGTTTCCAAGGGTGGGGGACTTACAATGAGCAGTTCTTC.

CDR3 nucleotides: TGTGCCAGCAGCCAAGGAACTAGCGGGAGGGGAGAGACCCAGTACTTC. Translated: CASSQGTSGRGETQYF. This chain links TRBV4-2 with TRBJ2-5; TRBD2 matches 13 bases. Per germline, CDR1 LGHNA and CDR2 YNFKEQ. V gave up 1 base and J gave up 4 bases; unmatched junction bases: 3. The CDR3 is 16 residues long.

The rearrangement uses TRBV19 and TRBJ1-1; TRBD1 aligns across 11 bases. V lost 7 bases, J lost 8 bases, and 3 bases stayed unmatched. The CDR3 contains 12 residues. Germline CDR1 LNHDA, CDR2 SQIVND (reference sequence). The DNA of the CDR3 is TGTGCCAGTATGGACAGGGGGCGAGAAGCTTTCTTT. Translating gives CASMDRGREAFF.